This T cell receptor (beta chain) was sequenced for a study of circulating tumor DNA in untreated peripheral T-cell lymphoma. Study-wide findings and caveats: Tumor-specific clonotypes: identified in 70% to 80% of patients, roughly 90% of baseline tissues.

This table comes from immunoSEQ multiplex PCR, and its TCRdb copy is limited to in-frame clones, with some not included. The table records fewer than 8,000 clones, 60% to 85% of them present only once. With respect to this clone: Its matching antigen is unknown.

Unmatched junction bases numbered 7, after V lost 1 base and J lost 7 bases. This CDR3 is 15 amino acids long. Germline assignment: CDR1 SGHNT and CDR2 YENEEA. This tumor tissue came from a pretreatment baseline collection. Sequencing was done on a sample of tumor tissue. This TCR was sampled from a human donor with peripheral T-cell lymphoma. The gene calls are TRBV11-3 and TRBJ1-2; 9 positions agree with TRBD1. The CDR3 DNA sequence: TGTGCCAGCAGCTTAGGGACAGGGGCGCCCGGTGGCTACACCTTC. Protein product: CASSLGTGAPGGYTF. Looking up the rest from reference TRBV11-3 and TRBJ1-2 gives the full variable domain: EAGVVQSPRYKIIEKKQPVAFWCNPISGHNTLYWYLQNLGQGPELLIRYENEEAVDDSQLPKDRFSAERLKGVDSTLKIQPAELGDSAVYLCASSLGTGAPGGYTFGSGTRLTVV.